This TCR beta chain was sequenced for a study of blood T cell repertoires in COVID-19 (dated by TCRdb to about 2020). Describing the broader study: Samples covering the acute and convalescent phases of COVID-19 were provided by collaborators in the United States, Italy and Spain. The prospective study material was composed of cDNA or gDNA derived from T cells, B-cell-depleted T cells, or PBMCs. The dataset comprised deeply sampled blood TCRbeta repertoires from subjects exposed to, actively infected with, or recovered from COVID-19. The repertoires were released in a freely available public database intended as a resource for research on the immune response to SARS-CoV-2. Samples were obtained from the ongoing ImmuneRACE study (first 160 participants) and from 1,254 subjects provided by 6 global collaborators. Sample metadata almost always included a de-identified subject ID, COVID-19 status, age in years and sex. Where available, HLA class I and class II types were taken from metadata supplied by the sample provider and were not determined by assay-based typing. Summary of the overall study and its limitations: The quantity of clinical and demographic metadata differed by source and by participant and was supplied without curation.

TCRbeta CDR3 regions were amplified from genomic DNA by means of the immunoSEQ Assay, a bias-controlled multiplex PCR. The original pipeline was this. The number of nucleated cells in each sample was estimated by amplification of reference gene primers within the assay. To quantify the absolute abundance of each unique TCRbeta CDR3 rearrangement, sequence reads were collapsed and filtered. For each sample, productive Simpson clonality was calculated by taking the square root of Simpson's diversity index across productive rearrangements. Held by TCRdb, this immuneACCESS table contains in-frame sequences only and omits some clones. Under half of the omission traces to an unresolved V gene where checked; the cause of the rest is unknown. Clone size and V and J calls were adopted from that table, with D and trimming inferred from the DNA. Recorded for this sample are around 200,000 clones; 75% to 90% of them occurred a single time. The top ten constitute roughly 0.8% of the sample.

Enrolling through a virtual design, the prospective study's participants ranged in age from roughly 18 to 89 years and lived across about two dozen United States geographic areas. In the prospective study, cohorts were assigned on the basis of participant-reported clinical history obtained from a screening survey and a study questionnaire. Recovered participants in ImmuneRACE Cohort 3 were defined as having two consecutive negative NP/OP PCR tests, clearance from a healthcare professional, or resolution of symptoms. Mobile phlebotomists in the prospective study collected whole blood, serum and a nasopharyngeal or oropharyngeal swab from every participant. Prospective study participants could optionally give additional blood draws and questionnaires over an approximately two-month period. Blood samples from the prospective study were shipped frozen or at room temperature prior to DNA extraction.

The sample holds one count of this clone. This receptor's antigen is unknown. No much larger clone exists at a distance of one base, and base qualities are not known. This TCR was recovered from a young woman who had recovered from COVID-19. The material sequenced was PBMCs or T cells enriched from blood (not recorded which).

The DNA reads TGTGCCAGCAGCTTAGAGGGTCTAGGGGGACACGAGCAGTACTTC. This sequence encodes CASSLEGLGGHEQYF. The chain uses TRBV7-9 and TRBJ2-7; the D segment could be TRBD1, given 6 matching bases. According to the germline V gene (reference sequence), CDR1 reads SEHNR and CDR2 reads FQNEAQ. From the cysteine up to the phenylalanine, the CDR3 has a length of 15 residues. Left in the record is the CDR3 DNA by itself, 45 bases read in frame from the first base. The V and J ends are trimmed by 1 base and 5 bases, leaving 15 bases between them.